These T cell receptor beta chains were read from a single sample in a study of spatial heterogeneity in lung cancer. Each CDR3 protein gets one entry after TCRdb re-called the 5' RACE reads with MiXCR. The table shows about 120,000 distinct CDR3 sequences, with roughly 10% occurring only once. The sample in question was PBMCs, obtained at follow-up. These receptors originate from a female donor with early-stage non-small cell lung cancer. Both conserved end residues are part of each CDR3. The order of the fields is clone size, J gene, V gene, D gene, CDR3 DNA, CDR3 protein. A D gene is named only where the DNA matches it firmly. The listing skips clone size in some rows; elsewhere it reads once, few, many or a size class.

size: many
J: TRBJ1-4
V: TRBV5-6
D: TRBD1
DNA: TGTGCCAGCAGACGGACAGGGTGGGGTGAAAAACTGTTTTTT
CDR3: CASRRTGWGEKLFF

size: NA
J: TRBJ1-2
V: TRBV28
D: NA
DNA: TGTGCCAGCAGTTTACCCTTGACAGGACTAATGGGGTATGGCTACACCTTC
CDR3: CASSLPLTGLMGYGYTF

size: few
J: TRBJ2-5
V: TRBV29-1
D: NA
DNA: TGCAGCGTTATGAAGGGGAGGGAGACCCAGTACTTC
CDR3: CSVMKGRETQYF

size: few
J: TRBJ1-5
V: TRBV18
D: TRBD1
DNA: TGTGCCAGCTCAGACAGGGTTAATAGCAATCAGCCCCAGCATTTT
CDR3: CASSDRVNSNQPQHF

size: NA
J: TRBJ2-3
V: TRBV29-1
D: TRBD2
DNA: TGCAGCGTTCGACTAGCGGTAAACACAGATACGCAGTATTTT
CDR3: CSVRLAVNTDTQYF

size: NA
J: TRBJ2-2
V: TRBV6-2/TRBV6-3
D: NA
DNA: TGTGCCAGCAGTCTATATGTGAACACCGGGGAGCTGTTTTTT
CDR3: CASSLYVNTGELFF

size: few
J: TRBJ2-6
V: TRBV27
D: NA
DNA: TGTGCCAGCAGTTTATGGTCTGGGGCCAACGTCCTGACTTTC
CDR3: CASSLWSGANVLTF

size: NA
J: TRBJ2-7
V: TRBV6-5
D: NA
DNA: TGTGCCAGCAGTTACTCGGCCCAGAGAATTCTCTACGAGCAGTACTTC
CDR3: CASSYSAQRILYEQYF

size: many
J: TRBJ1-1
V: TRBV5-1
D: TRBD1
DNA: TGCGCCAGCAGCTCTCGACAGGGAATGAACACTGAAGCTTTCTTT
CDR3: CASSSRQGMNTEAFF

size: few
J: TRBJ1-2
V: TRBV7-9
D: NA
DNA: TGTGCCAGCAGCTTAGGGTTAGGCGGGACCTTC
CDR3: CASSLGLGGTF

size: NA
J: TRBJ1-1
V: TRBV5-1
D: TRBD1
DNA: TGCGCCAGCAGCCCGGGACAGGGGAGGTGGAGAGCTTTCTTT
CDR3: CASSPGQGRWRAFF

size: NA
J: TRBJ2-3
V: TRBV5-6
D: TRBD2
DNA: TGTGCCAGCAGCTTGCTCGGCGGGAGAGACACAGATACGCAGTATTTT
CDR3: CASSLLGGRDTDTQYF

size: few
J: TRBJ2-2
V: TRBV7-9
D: NA
DNA: TGTGCCAGCAGCTTAGGCGAGGGGGAGCTGTTTTTT
CDR3: CASSLGEGELFF

size: few
J: TRBJ2-1
V: TRBV29-1
D: TRBD1
DNA: TGCAGCGTTGGGGGGGACAGGGACAATGAGCAGTTCTTC
CDR3: CSVGGDRDNEQFF

size: NA
J: TRBJ1-4
V: TRBV18
D: TRBD1
DNA: TGTGCCAGCTCGCCCAGACAGGGCAGAACTAATGAAAAACTGTTTTTT
CDR3: CASSPRQGRTNEKLFF

size: NA
J: TRBJ2-2
V: TRBV5-1
D: NA
DNA: TGCGCCAGCAGCTTGGCCTTCCCGATCCCTACCGGGGAGCTGTTTTTT
CDR3: CASSLAFPIPTGELFF

size: NA
J: TRBJ1-4
V: TRBV2
D: NA
DNA: TGTGCCAGCAGTGAAGGTGTCTTAAATGAAAAACTGTTTTTT
CDR3: CASSEGVLNEKLFF

size: few
J: TRBJ2-5
V: TRBV14
D: NA
DNA: TGTGCCAGCAGCCAAGATCGGGGCATCGGGGAGACCCAGTACTTC
CDR3: CASSQDRGIGETQYF

size: few
J: TRBJ2-1
V: TRBV24-1
D: TRBD2
DNA: TGTGCCACCAGTGGACTAGCGGGGCACAATGAGCAGTTCTTC
CDR3: CATSGLAGHNEQFF

size: many
J: TRBJ1-6
V: TRBV28
D: NA
DNA: TGTGCCAGCAGTTTACAACAGGGACCCTCACCCCTCCACTTT
CDR3: CASSLQQGPSPLHF

size: few
J: TRBJ1-4
V: TRBV28
D: NA
DNA: TGTGCCAGCAAGACTTCTAATGAAAAACTGTTTTTT
CDR3: CASKTSNEKLFF

size: NA
J: TRBJ1-5
V: TRBV27
D: NA
DNA: TGTGCCAGCAGGGGAAGGGGGGGCGTCAATCAGCCCCAGCATTTT
CDR3: CASRGRGGVNQPQHF

size: NA
J: TRBJ2-3
V: TRBV12-3/TRBV12-4
D: TRBD2
DNA: TGTGCCAGCAGCCCAAGCGGGAGCAGGTTAGATACGCAGTATTTT
CDR3: CASSPSGSRLDTQYF

size: few
J: TRBJ2-7
V: TRBV5-4
D: TRBD1
DNA: TGTGCCAGCAGCTTGACCGGGACAGGGTGGTACGAGCAGTACTTC
CDR3: CASSLTGTGWYEQYF

size: NA
J: TRBJ1-1
V: TRBV7-2
D: TRBD1
DNA: TGTGCCAGCAGCACACAGACAGGGTGGAACACTGAAGCTTTCTTT
CDR3: CASSTQTGWNTEAFF

size: few
J: TRBJ2-1
V: TRBV2
D: TRBD2
DNA: TGTGCCAGCACCGGGACTAGCGGGGGCAATGAGCAGTTCTTC
CDR3: CASTGTSGGNEQFF

size: many
J: TRBJ2-7
V: TRBV6-5
D: TRBD2
DNA: TGTGCCAGCAGTTCCTTGTGGGAGGCTAGCGGGGGCTCCTACGAGCAGTACTTC
CDR3: CASSSLWEASGGSYEQYF

size: NA
J: TRBJ1-1
V: TRBV7-2
D: TRBD1
DNA: TGTGCCAGCAGCTCCTTCCACAGGGGAGGTGAAGCTTTCTTT
CDR3: CASSSFHRGGEAFF